The clone carrying this T cell receptor (beta chain) is a singleton in its sample. Its target is not known. One end of the junction is discordant with germline, which a read error may explain. The sample originates from a study of blood T cells in healthy people across ages. CDR1 and CDR2 (germline): SQVTM, ANQGSEA. This CDR3 has 11 residues. Then a second PCR, running roughly 6 to 11 cycles, was carried out with a sample-barcoded 5' primer and a J-beta primer mix. TCRdb redid the calling of the 5' RACE reads with MiXCR, one entry per CDR3 protein. The profile shows fewer than 1,000,000 distinct CDR3 sequences, 46% of them singletons. General study results and limits: Comparison with aged donors showed that long-lived donors had more naive CD4+ cells and higher diversity.

Every participating donor contributed roughly 11 milliliters of peripheral blood through a draw. This sequence was found in a man at least 80 years old in good health. The chain combines TRBV29-1 with TRBJ1-1; D uncertain. Sequencing was performed on blood. The CDR3 DNA reads TGCAGCGCTGAACGGGGCACTGAAGCTTTCTTT. Its protein is CSAERGTEAFF.